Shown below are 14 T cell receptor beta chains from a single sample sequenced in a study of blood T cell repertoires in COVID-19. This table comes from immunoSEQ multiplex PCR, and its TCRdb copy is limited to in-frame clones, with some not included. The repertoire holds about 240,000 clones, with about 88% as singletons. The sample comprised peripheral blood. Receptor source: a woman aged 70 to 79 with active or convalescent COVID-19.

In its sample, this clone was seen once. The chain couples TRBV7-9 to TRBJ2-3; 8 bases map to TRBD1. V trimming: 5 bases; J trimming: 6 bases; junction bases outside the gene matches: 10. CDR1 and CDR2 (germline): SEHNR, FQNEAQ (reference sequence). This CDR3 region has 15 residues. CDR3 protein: CASSPWDRRRDTQYF. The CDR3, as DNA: TGTGCCAGCAGCCCTTGGGACAGGAGAAGGGATACGCAGTATTTT.

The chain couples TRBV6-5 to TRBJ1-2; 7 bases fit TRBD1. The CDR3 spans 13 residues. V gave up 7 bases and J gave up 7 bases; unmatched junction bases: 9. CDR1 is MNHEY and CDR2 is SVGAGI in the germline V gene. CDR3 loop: CASTSLQGGGYTF. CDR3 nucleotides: TGTGCCAGCACCAGCCTGCAGGGGGGTGGCTACACCTTC.

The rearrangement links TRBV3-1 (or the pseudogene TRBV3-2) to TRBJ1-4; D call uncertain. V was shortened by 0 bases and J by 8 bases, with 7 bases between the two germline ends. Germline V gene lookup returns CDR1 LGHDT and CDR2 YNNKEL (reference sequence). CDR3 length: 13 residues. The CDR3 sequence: CASSQDSPEKLFF. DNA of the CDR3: TGTGCCAGCAGCCAAGACAGTCCGGAAAAACTGTTTTTT.

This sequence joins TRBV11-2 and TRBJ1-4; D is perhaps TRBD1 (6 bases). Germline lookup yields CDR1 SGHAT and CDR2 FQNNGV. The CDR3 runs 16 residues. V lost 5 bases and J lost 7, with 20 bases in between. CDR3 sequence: CASSPDPQGGSEKLFF. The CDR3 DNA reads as TGTGCCAGCAGCCCCGATCCACAGGGTGGGAGTGAAAAACTGTTTTTT.

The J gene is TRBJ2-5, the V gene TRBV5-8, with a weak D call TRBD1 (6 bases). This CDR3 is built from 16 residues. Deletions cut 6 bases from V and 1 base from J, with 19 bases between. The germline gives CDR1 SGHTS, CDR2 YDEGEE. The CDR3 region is CASNHYREKGQETQYF. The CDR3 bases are TGTGCCAGCAACCATTACAGGGAGAAGGGCCAAGAGACCCAGTACTTC.

As DNA, the CDR3 is TGTGCCAGCAGCTTAGAGGGGGCTCAGCCCTACACCTTC. Encoded protein: CASSLEGAQPYTF. The chain recombines TRBV7-9 with TRBJ1-2; 7 bases align to TRBD1. CDR1 and CDR2 from the germline V gene are SEHNR and FQNEAQ (reference sequence). V shed 1 base, J shed 10 bases, and the junction held 6 bases outside the gene matches. This CDR3 has 13 residues.

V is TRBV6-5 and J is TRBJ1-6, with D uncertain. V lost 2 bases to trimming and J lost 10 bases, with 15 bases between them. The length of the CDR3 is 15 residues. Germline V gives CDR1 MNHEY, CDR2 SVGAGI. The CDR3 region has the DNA TGTGCCAGCAGTTACGGTCCGGGGAAGCGGTCACCCCTCCACTTT. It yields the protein CASSYGPGKRSPLHF.

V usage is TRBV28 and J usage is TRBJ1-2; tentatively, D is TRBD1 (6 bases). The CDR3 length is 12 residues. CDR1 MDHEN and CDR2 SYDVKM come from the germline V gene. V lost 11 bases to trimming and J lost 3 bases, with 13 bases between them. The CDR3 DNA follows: TGTGCCTCAACAGGGACGGACTATGGCTACACCTTC. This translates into CASTGTDYGYTF.

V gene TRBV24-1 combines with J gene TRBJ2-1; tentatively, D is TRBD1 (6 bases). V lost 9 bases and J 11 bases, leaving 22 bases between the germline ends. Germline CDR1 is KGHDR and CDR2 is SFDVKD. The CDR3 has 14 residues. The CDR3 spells CATESTAEGQKQFF. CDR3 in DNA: TGTGCCACCGAATCCACCGCAGAAGGACAGAAGCAGTTCTTC.

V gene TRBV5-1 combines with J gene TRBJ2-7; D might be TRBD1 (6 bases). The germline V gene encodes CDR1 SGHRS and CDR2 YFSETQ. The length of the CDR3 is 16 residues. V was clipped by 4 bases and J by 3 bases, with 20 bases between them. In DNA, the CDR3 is TGCGCCAGCAGCCTCGGCCTAGGGGGATTTGGCTACGAGCAGTACTTC. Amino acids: CASSLGLGGFGYEQYF. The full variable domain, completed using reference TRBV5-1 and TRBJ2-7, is KAGVTQTPRYLIKTRGQQVTLSCSPISGHRSVSWYQQTPGQGLQFLFEYFSETQRNKGNFPGRFSGRQFSNSRSEMNVSTLELGDSALYLCASSLGLGGFGYEQYFGPGTRLTVT.

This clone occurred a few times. CDR3 loop: CASRDRGNRNTIYF. The CDR3 coding sequence is TGTGCCAGTAGGGACAGGGGGAACCGGAACACCATATATTTT. The genes are TRBV19 and TRBJ1-3; TRBD1 agrees at 10 bases. Trimming removed 6 bases from V and 7 bases from J; junction bases left unmatched: 6. The CDR3 extends over 14 amino acids. In germline, CDR1 is LNHDA, CDR2 SQIVND (reference sequence).

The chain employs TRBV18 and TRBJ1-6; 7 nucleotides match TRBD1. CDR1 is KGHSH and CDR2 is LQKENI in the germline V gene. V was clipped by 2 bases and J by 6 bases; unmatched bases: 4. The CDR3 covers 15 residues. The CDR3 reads CASSPKTGFNSPLHF. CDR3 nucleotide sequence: TGTGCCAGCTCACCAAAGACAGGGTTTAATTCACCCCTCCACTTT.

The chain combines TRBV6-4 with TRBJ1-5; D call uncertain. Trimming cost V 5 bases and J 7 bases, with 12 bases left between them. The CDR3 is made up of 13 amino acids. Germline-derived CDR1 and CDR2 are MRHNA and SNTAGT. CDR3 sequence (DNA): TGTGCCAGCAGTATCCAGGCGGGACAGCCCCAGCATTTT. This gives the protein CASSIQAGQPQHF.

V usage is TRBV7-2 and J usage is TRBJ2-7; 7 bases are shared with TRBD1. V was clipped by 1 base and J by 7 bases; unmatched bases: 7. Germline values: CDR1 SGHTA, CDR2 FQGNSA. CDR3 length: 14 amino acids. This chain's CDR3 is CASSLGRQGSEQYF. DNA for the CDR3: TGTGCCAGCAGCTTAGGGCGACAGGGCTCGGAGCAGTACTTC.